Described below is a single T cell receptor beta chain sequence and its context. Per sample, 10^5 or so TCR templates underwent assay. Using immunoSEQ multiplex PCR, the repertoire was profiled, and TCRdb retains in-frame clones only, with some absent. The sample records approximately 58,000 clones, more than 80% being singletons. The data derive from a study of siplizumab effects on memory and regulatory T cells. The CDR3 runs to 15 residues. V trimming: 6 bases; J trimming: 3 bases; junction bases outside the gene matches: 10. Germline V gene lookup returns CDR1 SNHLY and CDR2 FYNNEI. Sequences were obtained from CD8+ T cells sorted from blood. This chain joins TRBV2 and TRBJ2-7; 8 bases are a match to TRBD2. The TCR sequence derives from a human donor in good health. CDR3: CASSPPLAASYEQYF. Here the CDR3 DNA reads TGTGCCAGCAGCCCTCCACTAGCGGCGAGCTACGAGCAGTACTTC.